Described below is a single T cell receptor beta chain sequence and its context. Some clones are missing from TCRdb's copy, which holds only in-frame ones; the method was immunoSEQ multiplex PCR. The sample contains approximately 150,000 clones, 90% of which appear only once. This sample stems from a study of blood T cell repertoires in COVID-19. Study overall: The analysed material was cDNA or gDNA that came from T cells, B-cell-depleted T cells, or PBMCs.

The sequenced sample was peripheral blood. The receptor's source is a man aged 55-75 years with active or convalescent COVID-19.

CDR3 loop: CASSEPVWGPGVYGYTF. The CDR3 bases are TGTGCCAGTAGTGAGCCAGTATGGGGGCCCGGAGTCTATGGCTACACCTTC. This chain joins TRBV19 and TRBJ1-2; D might be TRBD1 (6 bases). The CDR3 contains 17 residues. The V gene's germline CDR1 is LNHDA and CDR2 SQIVND (reference sequence). V was trimmed by 5 bases and J by 4 bases, leaving 23 bases between them.